The 9 T cell receptor beta chains below were found in one sample sequenced in a study of T-cell memory formation after mild COVID-19. Via MiXCR, TCRdb re-called the 5' RACE reads, giving one row per CDR3 protein. The sample yields under 300,000 distinct CDR3 sequences, around 8% seen once. Sample: PBMCs or a T cell subset sorted from them (not recorded which). The receptors stem from a man in his late teens or twenties who had mild COVID-19 (a few samples of this study predate the infection). Cell type and time point are not known.

This clonotype has more than one count but fewer than ten. This sequence joins TRBV20-1 and TRBJ1-2; 7 bases line up with TRBD1. Germline values: CDR1 DFQATT, CDR2 SNEGSKA (reference sequence). The CDR3 contains 14 residues. V lost 1 base, J lost 6 bases, and 8 bases stayed unmatched. In nucleotides, the CDR3 is TGCAGTGCTAGAGTCCTCGGACAGGAAGATGGCTACACCTTC. This codes for CSARVLGQEDGYTF.

In this sample, this clonotype turned up a few times. V is TRBV12-3 or TRBV12-4 and J is TRBJ2-5; 9 nucleotides agree with TRBD1. The CDR3 loop spans 15 amino acids. V trimming: 6 bases; J trimming: 0 bases; junction bases outside the gene matches: 5. The CDR3 region has the DNA TGTGCCAGCAGGGAACAGGGGGCCTACCAAGAGACCCAGTACTTC. It codes for CASREQGAYQETQYF.

The rearrangement uses TRBV5-1 and TRBJ1-1, with unresolved D. Germline assignment: CDR1 SGHRS and CDR2 YFSETQ. V was pared by 4 bases and J by 2 bases, with 9 bases between. The CDR3 extends over 13 amino acids. CDR3 loop: CASSTTINTEAFF. The CDR3 DNA follows: TGCGCCAGCAGCACGACAATAAACACTGAAGCTTTCTTT.

V usage is TRBV15 and J usage is TRBJ2-7; D might be TRBD2 (6 bases). V lost 4 bases and J lost 2, with 15 bases in between. CDR1 and CDR2 (germline): LNHNV, YYDKDF (reference sequence). The CDR3 contains 15 residues. This CDR3 is CATSKGRTGTYEQYV. The CDR3 nucleotides are TGTGCCACCAGCAAAGGGAGGACCGGGACCTACGAGCAGTACGTC.

This clonotype was recorded a few times. The chain uses TRBV20-1 and TRBJ1-6; tentatively, D is TRBD1 (5 bases). The CDR3 runs to 14 residues. Trimming removed 1 base at V and 8 bases at J, with 12 bases between. Germline CDR1 and CDR2: DFQATT and SNEGSKA (reference sequence). CDR3 sequence (DNA): TGCAGTGCTAGAGCCCGGGACGGCTATTCACCCCTCCACTTT. The encoded protein is CSARARDGYSPLHF.

The chain recombines TRBV6-1 with TRBJ1-1; D uncertain. V gave up 2 bases and J gave up 4 bases, with 8 bases separating them. This CDR3 has 13 amino acids. CDR1 MNHNS and CDR2 SASEGT come from the germline V gene. This chain's CDR3 is CASSEREGTEAFF. The DNA of the CDR3 is TGTGCCAGCAGTGAACGGGAGGGCACTGAAGCTTTCTTT.

This clonotype appeared a few times. This chain connects TRBV4-3 to TRBJ1-6, with D hard to call. The CDR3 sequence is 18 residues long. The germline gives CDR1 LGHNA, CDR2 YSLEER. V dropped 0 bases and J dropped 0 bases, with 12 bases sitting between them. For the CDR3, the DNA is TGCGCCAGCAGCCAAGACCCCCCTACAGACTCCTATAATTCACCCCTCCACTTT. Translated: CASSQDPPTDSYNSPLHF.

This clonotype was counted many times. DNA for the CDR3: TGTGCCAGCAGTTACCCCTACAGGGGCGTGCGGTACACTGAAGCTTTCTTT. Protein product: CASSYPYRGVRYTEAFF. The V call is TRBV6-5, the J call TRBJ1-1; 7 bases align to TRBD1. The CDR3 is 17 residues long. Per germline, CDR1 MNHEY and CDR2 SVGAGI. Germline trimming cut 2 bases from V and 3 bases from J; bases unmatched to any gene: 12.

This clonotype showed up just a few times. The genes are TRBV7-8 and TRBJ2-7; no reliable D call. Trimming shortened V by 4 bases and J by 5 bases, and 15 bases separated the two germline ends. CDR1 is SGHVS, CDR2 FQNEAQ, per germline. The length of the CDR3 is 14 residues. CDR3 bases: TGTGCCAGCAGCTCCCGGAACTCTAGAAACGAGCAGTACTTC. Its translation is CASSSRNSRNEQYF.